This T cell receptor beta chain derives from a study of T cell clones after liver transplantation. V lost 5 bases to trimming and J lost 10 bases; unmatched junction nucleotides: 14. Germline assignment: CDR1 SGHTA and CDR2 FQGTGA. This CDR3 is 16 amino acids long. This clone was found a few times. Antigen unknown. Sequencing used immunoSEQ multiplex PCR; TCRdb keeps in-frame clones, though not all of them. The repertoire holds around 4,900 clones, with about 41% as singletons. Alloreactive TCRbeta sequences came from sequencing proliferating CFSE-low cells in the MLR. The receptor comes from a human patient who received a liver transplant. Some T cells may trace back to the graft donor. V and J are TRBV7-3 and TRBJ2-1, with 10 bases identical to TRBD2. Sequencing was performed on CD4+ T cells from cultured PBMCs. The CDR3 bases are TGTGCCAGCAGCCTGATGCCGACTAGCGGGTTCAAGGAGCAGTTCTTC. It encodes CASSLMPTSGFKEQFF.